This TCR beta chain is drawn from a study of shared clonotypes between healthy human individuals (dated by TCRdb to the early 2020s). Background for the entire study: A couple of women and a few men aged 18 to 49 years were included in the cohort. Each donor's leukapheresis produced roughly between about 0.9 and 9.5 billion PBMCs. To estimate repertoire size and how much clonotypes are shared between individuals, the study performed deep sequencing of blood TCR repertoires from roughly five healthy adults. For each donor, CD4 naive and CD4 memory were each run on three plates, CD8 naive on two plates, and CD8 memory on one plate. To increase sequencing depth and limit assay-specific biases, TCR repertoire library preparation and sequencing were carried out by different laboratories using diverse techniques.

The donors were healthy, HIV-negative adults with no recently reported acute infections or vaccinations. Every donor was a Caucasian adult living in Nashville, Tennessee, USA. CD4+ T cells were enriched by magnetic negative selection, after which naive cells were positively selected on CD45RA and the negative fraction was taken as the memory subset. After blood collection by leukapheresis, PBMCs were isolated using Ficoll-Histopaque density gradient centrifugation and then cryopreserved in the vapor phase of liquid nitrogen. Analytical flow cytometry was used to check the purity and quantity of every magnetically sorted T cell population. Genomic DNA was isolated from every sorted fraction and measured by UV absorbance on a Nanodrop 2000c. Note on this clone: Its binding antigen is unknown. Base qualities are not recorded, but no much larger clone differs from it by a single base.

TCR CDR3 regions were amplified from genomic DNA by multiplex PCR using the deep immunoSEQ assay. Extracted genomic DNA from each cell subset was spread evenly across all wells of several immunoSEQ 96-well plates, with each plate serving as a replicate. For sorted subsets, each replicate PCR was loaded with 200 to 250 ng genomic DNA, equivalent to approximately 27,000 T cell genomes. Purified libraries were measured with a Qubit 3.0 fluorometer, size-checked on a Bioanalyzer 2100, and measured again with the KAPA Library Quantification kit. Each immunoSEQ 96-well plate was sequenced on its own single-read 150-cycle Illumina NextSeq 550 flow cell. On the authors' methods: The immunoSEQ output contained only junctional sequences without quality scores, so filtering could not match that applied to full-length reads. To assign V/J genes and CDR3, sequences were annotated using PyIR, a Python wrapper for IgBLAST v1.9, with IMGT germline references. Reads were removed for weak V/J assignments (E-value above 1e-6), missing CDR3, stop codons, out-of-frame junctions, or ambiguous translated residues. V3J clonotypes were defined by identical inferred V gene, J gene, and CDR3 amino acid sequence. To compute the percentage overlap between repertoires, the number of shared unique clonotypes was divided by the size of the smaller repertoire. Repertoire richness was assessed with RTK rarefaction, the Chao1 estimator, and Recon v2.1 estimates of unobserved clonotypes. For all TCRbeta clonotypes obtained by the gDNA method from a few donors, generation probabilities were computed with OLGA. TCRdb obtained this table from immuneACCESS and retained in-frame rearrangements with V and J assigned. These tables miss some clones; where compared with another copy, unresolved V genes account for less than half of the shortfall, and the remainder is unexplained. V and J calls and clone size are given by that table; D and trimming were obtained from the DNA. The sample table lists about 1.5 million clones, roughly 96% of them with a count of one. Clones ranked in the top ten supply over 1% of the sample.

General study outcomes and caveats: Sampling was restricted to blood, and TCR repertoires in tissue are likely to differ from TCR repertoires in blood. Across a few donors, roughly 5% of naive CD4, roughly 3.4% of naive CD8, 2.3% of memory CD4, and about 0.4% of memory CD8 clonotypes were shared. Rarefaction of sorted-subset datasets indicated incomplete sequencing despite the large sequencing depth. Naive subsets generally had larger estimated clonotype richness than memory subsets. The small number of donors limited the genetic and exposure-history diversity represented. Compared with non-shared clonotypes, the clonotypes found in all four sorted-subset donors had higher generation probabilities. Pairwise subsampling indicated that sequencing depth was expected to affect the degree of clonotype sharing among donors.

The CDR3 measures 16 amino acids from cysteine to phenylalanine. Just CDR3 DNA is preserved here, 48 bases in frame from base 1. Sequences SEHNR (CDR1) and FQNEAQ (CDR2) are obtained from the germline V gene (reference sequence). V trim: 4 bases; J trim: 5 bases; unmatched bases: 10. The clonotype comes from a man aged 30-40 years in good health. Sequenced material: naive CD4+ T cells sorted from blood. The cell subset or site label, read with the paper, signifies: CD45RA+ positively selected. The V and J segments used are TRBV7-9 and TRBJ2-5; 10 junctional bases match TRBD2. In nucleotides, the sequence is TGTGCCAGCAGCTACGCTAGCGGGAGTGTGGGTGAGACCCAGTACTTC. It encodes CASSYASGSVGETQYF.